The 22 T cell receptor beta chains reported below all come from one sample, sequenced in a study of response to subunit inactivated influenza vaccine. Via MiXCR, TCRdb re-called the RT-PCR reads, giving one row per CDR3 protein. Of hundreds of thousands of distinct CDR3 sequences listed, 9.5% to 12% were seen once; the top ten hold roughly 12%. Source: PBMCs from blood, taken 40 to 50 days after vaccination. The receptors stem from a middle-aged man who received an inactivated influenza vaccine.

This chain's CDR3 is CASSPGTSGRPWNEQFF. Written as DNA, the CDR3 is TGTGCCAGCAGCCCAGGGACTAGCGGGAGGCCATGGAATGAGCAGTTCTTC. This sequence joins TRBV11-2 and TRBJ2-1, with 15 bases that match TRBD2. Germline V gives CDR1 SGHAT, CDR2 FQNNGV. The CDR3 spans 17 residues. After removal of 5 bases from V and 7 bases from J, the junction contained 9 bases not matched to a gene.

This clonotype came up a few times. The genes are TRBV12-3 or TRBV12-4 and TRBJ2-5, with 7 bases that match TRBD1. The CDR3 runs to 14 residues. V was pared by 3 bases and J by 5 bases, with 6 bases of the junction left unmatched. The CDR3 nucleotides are TGTGCCAGCAGTTTTAGACAGGGCCGGGAGACCCAGTACTTC. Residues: CASSFRQGRETQYF.

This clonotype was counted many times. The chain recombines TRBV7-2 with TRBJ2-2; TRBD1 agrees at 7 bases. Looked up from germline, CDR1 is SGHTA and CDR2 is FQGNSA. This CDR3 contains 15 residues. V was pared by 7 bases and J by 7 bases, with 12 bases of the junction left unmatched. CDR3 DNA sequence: TGTGCCAGCAACCTCGGACAGGCTCTAAGCGGGGAGCTGTTTTTT. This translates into CASNLGQALSGELFF.

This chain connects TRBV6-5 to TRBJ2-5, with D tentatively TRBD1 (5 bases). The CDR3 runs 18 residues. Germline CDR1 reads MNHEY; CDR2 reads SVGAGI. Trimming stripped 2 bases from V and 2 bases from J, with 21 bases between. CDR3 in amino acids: CASSYEFRELREQETQYF. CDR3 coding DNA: TGTGCCAGCAGTTACGAGTTTCGAGAGCTCAGGGAACAAGAGACCCAGTACTTC.

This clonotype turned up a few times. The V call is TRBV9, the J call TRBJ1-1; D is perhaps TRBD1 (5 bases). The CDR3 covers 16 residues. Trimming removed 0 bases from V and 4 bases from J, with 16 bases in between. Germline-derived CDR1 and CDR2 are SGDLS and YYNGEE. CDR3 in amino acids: CASSVAFGVGTTEAFF. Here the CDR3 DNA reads TGTGCCAGCAGCGTAGCTTTTGGGGTTGGGACCACTGAAGCTTTCTTT. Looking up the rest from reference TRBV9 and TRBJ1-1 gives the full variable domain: DSGVTQTPKHLITATGQRVTLRCSPRSGDLSVYWYQQSLDQGLQFLIQYYNGEERAKGNILERFSAQQFPDLHSELNLSSLELGDSALYFCASSVAFGVGTTEAFFGQGTRLTVV.

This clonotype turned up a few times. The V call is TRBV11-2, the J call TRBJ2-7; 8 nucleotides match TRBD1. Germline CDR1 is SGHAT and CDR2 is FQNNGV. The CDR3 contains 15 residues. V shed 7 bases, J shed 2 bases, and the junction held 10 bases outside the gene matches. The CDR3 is CASNRLDRGTYEQYF. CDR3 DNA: TGTGCCAGCAACCGACTCGACAGGGGAACCTACGAGCAGTACTTC.

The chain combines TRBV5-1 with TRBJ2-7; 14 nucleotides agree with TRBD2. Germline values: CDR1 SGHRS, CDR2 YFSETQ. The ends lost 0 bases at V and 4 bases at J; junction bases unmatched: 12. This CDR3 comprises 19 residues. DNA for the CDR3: TGCGCCAGCAGCTTGGCCTCTCGGACTAGCGGGGGGTCCGCTTACGAGCAGTACTTC. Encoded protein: CASSLASRTSGGSAYEQYF.

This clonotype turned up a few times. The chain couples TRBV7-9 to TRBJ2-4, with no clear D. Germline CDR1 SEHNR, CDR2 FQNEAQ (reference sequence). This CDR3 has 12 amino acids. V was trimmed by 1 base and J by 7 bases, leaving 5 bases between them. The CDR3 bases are TGTGCCAGCAGCTTAGTCATGAACATTCAGTACTTC. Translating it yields CASSLVMNIQYF.

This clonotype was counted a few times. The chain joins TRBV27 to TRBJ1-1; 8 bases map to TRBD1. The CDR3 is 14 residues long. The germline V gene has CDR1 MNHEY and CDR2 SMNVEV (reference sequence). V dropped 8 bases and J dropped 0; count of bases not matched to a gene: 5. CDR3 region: CASGRQGMNTEAFF. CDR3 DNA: TGTGCCAGCGGACGACAGGGGATGAACACTGAAGCTTTCTTT.

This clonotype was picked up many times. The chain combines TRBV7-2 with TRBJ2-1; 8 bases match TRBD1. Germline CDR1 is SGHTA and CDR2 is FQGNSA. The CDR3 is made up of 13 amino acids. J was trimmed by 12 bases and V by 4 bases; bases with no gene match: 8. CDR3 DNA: TGTGCCAGCAGCTCCAATTGGGGGACAGGGCAGTTCTTC. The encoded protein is CASSSNWGTGQFF.

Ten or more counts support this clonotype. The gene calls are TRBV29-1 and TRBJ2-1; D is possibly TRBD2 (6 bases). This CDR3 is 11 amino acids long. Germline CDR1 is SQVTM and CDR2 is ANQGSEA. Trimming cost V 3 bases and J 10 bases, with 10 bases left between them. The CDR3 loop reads CSVDYREEQFF. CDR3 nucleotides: TGCAGCGTTGATTACCGGGAGGAGCAGTTCTTC.

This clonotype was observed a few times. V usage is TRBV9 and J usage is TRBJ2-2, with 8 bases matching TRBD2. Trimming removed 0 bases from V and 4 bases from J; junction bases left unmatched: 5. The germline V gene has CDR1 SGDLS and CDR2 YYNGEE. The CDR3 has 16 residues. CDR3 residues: CASSVGLAGGTGELFF. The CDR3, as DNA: TGTGCCAGCAGCGTAGGGCTAGCGGGCGGCACCGGGGAGCTGTTTTTT.

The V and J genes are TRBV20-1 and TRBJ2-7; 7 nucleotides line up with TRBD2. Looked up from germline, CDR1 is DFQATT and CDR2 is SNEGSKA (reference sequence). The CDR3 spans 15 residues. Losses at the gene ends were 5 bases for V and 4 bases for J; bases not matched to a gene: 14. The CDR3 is CSAPTAGNGGYEQYF. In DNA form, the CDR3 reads TGCAGTGCTCCTACAGCGGGAAATGGGGGGTACGAGCAGTACTTC.

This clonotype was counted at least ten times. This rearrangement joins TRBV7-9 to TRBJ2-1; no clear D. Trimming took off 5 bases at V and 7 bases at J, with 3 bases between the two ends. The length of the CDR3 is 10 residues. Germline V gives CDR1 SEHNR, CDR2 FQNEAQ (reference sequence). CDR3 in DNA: TGTGCCAGCAGCGGTAATGAGCAGTTCTTC. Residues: CASSGNEQFF.

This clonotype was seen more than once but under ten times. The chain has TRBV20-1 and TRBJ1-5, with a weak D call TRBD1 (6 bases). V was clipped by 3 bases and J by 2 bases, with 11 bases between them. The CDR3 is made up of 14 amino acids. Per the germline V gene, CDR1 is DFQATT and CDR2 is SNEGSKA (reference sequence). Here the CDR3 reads CSASQGYRNQPQHF. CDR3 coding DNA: TGCAGTGCTAGCCAGGGGTATCGCAATCAGCCCCAGCATTTT.

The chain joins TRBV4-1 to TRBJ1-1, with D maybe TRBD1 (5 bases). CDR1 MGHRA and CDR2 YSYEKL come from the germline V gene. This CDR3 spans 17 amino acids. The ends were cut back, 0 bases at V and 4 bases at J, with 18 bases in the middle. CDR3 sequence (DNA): TGCGCCAGCAGCCAAGATAGGGGAAACCGATTCATCACTGAAGCTTTCTTT. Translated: CASSQDRGNRFITEAFF.

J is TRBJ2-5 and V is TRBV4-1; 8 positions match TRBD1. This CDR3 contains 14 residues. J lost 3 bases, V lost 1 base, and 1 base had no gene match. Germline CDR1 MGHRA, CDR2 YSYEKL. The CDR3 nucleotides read TGCGCCAGCAGCCAAGGGGACAGGAAAGAGACCCAGTACTTC. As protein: CASSQGDRKETQYF.

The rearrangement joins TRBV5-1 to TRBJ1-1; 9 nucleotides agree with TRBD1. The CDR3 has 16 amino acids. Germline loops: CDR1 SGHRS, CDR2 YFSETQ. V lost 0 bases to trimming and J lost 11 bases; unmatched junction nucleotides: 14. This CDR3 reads CASSLAEGQGSVGAFF. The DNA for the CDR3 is TGCGCCAGCAGCTTGGCCGAAGGACAGGGGTCTGTGGGGGCTTTCTTT. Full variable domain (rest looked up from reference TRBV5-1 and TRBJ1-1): KAGVTQTPRYLIKTRGQQVTLSCSPISGHRSVSWYQQTPGQGLQFLFEYFSETQRNKGNFPGRFSGRQFSNSRSEMNVSTLELGDSALYLCASSLAEGQGSVGAFFGQGTRLTVV.

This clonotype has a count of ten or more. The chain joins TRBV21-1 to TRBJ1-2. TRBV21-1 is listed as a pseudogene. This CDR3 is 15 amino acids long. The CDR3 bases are TGTGCCAGCAGCAAAATACGGGGTTGGATCCATGGCTACACCTTC. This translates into CASSKIRGWIHGYTF.

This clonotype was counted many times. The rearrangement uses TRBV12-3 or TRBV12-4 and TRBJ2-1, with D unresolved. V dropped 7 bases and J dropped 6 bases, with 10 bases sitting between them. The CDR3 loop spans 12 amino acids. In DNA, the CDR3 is TGTGCCAGCAAAGGAGATGGCAATGAGCAGTTCTTC. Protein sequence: CASKGDGNEQFF.

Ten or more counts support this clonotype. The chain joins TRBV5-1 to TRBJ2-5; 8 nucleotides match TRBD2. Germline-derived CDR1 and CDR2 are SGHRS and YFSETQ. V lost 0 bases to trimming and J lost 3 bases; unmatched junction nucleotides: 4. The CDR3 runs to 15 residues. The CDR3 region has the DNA TGCGCCAGCAGCTTGGTAACTAGCGGTAAAGAGACCCAGTACTTC. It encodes CASSLVTSGKETQYF.

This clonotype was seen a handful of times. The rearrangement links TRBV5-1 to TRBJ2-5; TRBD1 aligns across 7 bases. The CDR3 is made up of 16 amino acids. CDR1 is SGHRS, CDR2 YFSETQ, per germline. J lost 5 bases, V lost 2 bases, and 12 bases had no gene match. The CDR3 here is CASSLTTNRGTETQYF. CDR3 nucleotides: TGCGCCAGCAGCTTAACTACCAACAGGGGCACCGAGACCCAGTACTTC.